What follows are 17 T cell receptor beta chains derived from one specimen sequenced in a study of neurological immune-mediated disorders. A single record per CDR3 protein comes from TCRdb applying MiXCR to the 5' RACE reads. The sample holds 55,000 or so distinct CDR3 sequences, approximately 4% seen once. Sequences were obtained from PBMCs. All receptors come from a man in his forties or fifties with multiple sclerosis.

There are many counts of this clonotype. This chain uses TRBV11-1 with TRBJ2-1; TRBD1 aligns across 7 bases. This CDR3 has 17 residues. Germline loops: CDR1 SGHAT, CDR2 FQDESV (reference sequence). Unmatched junction bases numbered 13, after V lost 4 bases and J lost 4 bases. Here the CDR3 DNA reads TGTGCCAGCAGCTCCACGCCAGACAGGGTCGGGTACAATGAGCAGTTCTTC. The encoded protein is CASSSTPDRVGYNEQFF.

This clonotype was detected ten times or more. The chain recombines TRBV24-1 with TRBJ2-2; 7 bases agree with TRBD1. This CDR3 contains 16 residues. V lost 7 bases and J lost 7; bases outside the gene matches: 14. CDR1 is KGHDR, CDR2 SFDVKD, per germline. The CDR3 nucleotides are TGTGCCACCAGGGCATTATCCCATGGACAGGACGGGGAGCTGTTTTTT. Protein: CATRALSHGQDGELFF.

The chain employs TRBV29-1 and TRBJ2-7; D might be TRBD2 (5 bases). Germline-derived CDR1 and CDR2 are SQVTM and ANQGSEA. The CDR3 runs 12 residues. V shed 0 bases and J shed 8 bases, with 11 bases lying between them. CDR3 nucleotides: TGCAGCGTTGAAGATTCGGGGAATCAGCAGTACTTC. Translation gives CSVEDSGNQQYF.

The sample holds many counts of this clonotype. The chain uses TRBV4-1 and TRBJ2-3, with 11 bases aligning to TRBD2. CDR3 length equals 17 residues. CDR1 is MGHRA and CDR2 is YSYEKL in the germline V gene. The J segment lost 3 bases and the V segment lost 4 bases, leaving 9 bases of the junction unmatched. The CDR3 region has the DNA TGCGCCAGCAGCCCGGGACTAGCGGAGCCAATAACAGATACGCAGTATTTT. Its protein product is CASSPGLAEPITDTQYF.

The chain is built from TRBV5-1 and TRBJ1-1; 7 bases line up with TRBD1. J gave up 1 base and V 4 bases, and 4 bases lay outside the gene matches. CDR3 length: 14 residues. CDR1 and CDR2 (germline): SGHRS, YFSETQ. CDR3 sequence reads: CASSAWDRNTEAFF. As DNA, the CDR3 is TGCGCCAGCAGCGCCTGGGACAGGAACACTGAAGCTTTCTTT.

This clonotype was seen only a few times. This rearrangement joins TRBV13 to TRBJ2-2; 12 nucleotides align to TRBD1. The CDR3 covers 16 residues. V was pared by 4 bases and J by 6 bases, with 6 bases of the junction left unmatched. Per the germline V gene, CDR1 is PRHDT and CDR2 is FYEKMQ (reference sequence). The CDR3 protein is CASSSRDRGLPGELFF. CDR3 in DNA: TGTGCCAGCAGCTCGCGGGACAGGGGGCTACCCGGGGAGCTGTTTTTT.

This clonotype showed up many times. V gene TRBV5-6 combines with J gene TRBJ2-6, with D tentatively TRBD1 (5 bases). The V gene's germline CDR1 is SGHDT and CDR2 YYEEEE. V lost 2 bases, J lost 3 bases, and 9 bases lay in between. The CDR3 is 15 residues long. CDR3 protein: CASSFRDGGANVLTF. CDR3 in DNA: TGTGCCAGCAGCTTCAGGGATGGTGGGGCCAACGTCCTGACTTTC. Variable domain in full (rest from reference TRBV5-6 and TRBJ2-6): DAGVTQSPTHLIKTRGQQVTLRCSPKSGHDTVSWYQQALGQGPQFIFQYYEEEERQRGNFPDRFSGHQFPNYSSELNVNALLLGDSALYLCASSFRDGGANVLTFGAGSRLTVL.

This clonotype appeared many times. The rearrangement joins TRBV20-1 to TRBJ1-2; TRBD1 might be the D (5 bases). V was clipped by 6 bases and J by 6 bases, with 11 bases between them. The V gene's germline CDR1 is DFQATT and CDR2 SNEGSKA (reference sequence). The CDR3 extends over 11 amino acids. Written as DNA, the CDR3 is TGCAGTGCCGGAGGGGATCATGGCTACACCTTC. Its protein product is CSAGGDHGYTF.

This clonotype was detected many times. The chain recombines TRBV5-1 with TRBJ1-1; possible D gene TRBD1, 5 bases. The CDR3 length is 14 residues. Trimming removed 1 base from V and 1 base from J, with 8 bases in between. Germline assignment: CDR1 SGHRS and CDR2 YFSETQ. The CDR3 bases are TGCGCCAGCAGCTTGAGTCAGGGGAACACTGAAGCTTTCTTT. Protein sequence: CASSLSQGNTEAFF.

This clonotype was observed at least ten times. The chain couples TRBV7-8 to TRBJ1-2, with a weak D call TRBD1 (5 bases). V was cut by 0 bases and J by 5 bases, with 16 bases left in between. This CDR3 is built from 16 residues. Germline CDR1 is SGHVS and CDR2 is FQNEAQ. The chain's CDR3 is CASSLASGAGGYGYTF. The CDR3 bases are TGTGCCAGCAGCTTAGCGTCCGGAGCCGGGGGATATGGCTACACCTTC.

This clonotype was picked up a small number of times. The junction differs from germline at one of its ends, possibly a read error. This rearrangement joins TRBV5-1 to TRBJ1-6, with TRBD1 as a possible D gene (5 bases). CDR3 length equals 15 residues. CDR1 is SGHRS and CDR2 is YFSETQ in the germline V gene. This chain's CDR3 is CASSFRPAGDSPLHF. The CDR3 DNA is TGTGCCAGCAGCTTCCGTCCGGCGGGGGATTCACCCCTCCACTTT. Filled out from reference TRBV5-1 and TRBJ1-6, the complete variable domain reads KAGVTQTPRYLIKTRGQQVTLSCSPISGHRSVSWYQQTPGQGLQFLFEYFSETQRNKGNFPGRFSGRQFSNSRSEMNVSTLELGDSALYLCASSFRPAGDSPLHFGNGTRLTVT.

This clonotype was picked up many times. This chain uses TRBV3-1 with TRBJ1-1; D gene ambiguous. This CDR3 has 14 amino acids. Germline CDR1 and CDR2: LGHDT and YNNKEL (reference sequence). Trimming took 4 bases from V and 0 from J, leaving 9 bases between them. CDR3 amino acids: CASSPSGMNTEAFF. CDR3 DNA sequence: TGTGCCAGCAGCCCATCGGGCATGAACACTGAAGCTTTCTTT.

This clonotype was observed many times. The chain couples TRBV10-2 to TRBJ2-7; possibly TRBD1 for D (6 bases). Germline lookup yields CDR1 WSHSY and CDR2 SAAADI. V was pared by 2 bases and J by 1 base, with 12 bases between. The CDR3 contains 15 residues. The CDR3 coding sequence is TGCGCCAGCAGTGAGCGAACAGACAGGTCCTACGAGCAGTACTTC. Its translation: CASSERTDRSYEQYF.

The chain carries TRBV7-3 and TRBJ2-1, with 8 bases that match TRBD2. Trimming at V came to 4 bases and at J to 5 bases, leaving 4 bases not matched to a gene. The length of the CDR3 is 14 residues. Germline assignment: CDR1 SGHTA and CDR2 FQGTGA. CDR3 sequence: CASSSPAGDNEQFF. The CDR3 coding sequence is TGTGCCAGCAGCTCCCCAGCGGGAGACAATGAGCAGTTCTTC.

Ten or more counts support this clonotype. V usage is TRBV6-6 and J usage is TRBJ2-7, with TRBD1 identical over 12 bases. This CDR3 is 19 amino acids long. CDR1 and CDR2 from the germline V gene are MNHNY and SVGAGI (reference sequence). Losses at the gene ends were 2 bases for V and 6 bases for J; bases not matched to a gene: 17. This CDR3 reads CASSYPPGQGASSPGEQYF. Here the CDR3 DNA reads TGTGCCAGCAGTTACCCCCCGGGACAGGGGGCGTCCAGCCCGGGCGAGCAGTACTTC.

This clonotype has ten or more counts. The chain recombines TRBV6-5 with TRBJ2-1, with D perhaps being TRBD1 or TRBD2 (5 bases each). Germline V gene lookup returns CDR1 MNHEY and CDR2 SVGAGI. The CDR3 sequence is 17 residues long. Trimming left V 0 bases short and J 3 bases short, with 15 bases between. CDR3 nucleotides: TGTGCCAGCAGTTACTCATACTCCGGGGCAGACTACAATGAGCAGTTCTTC. Residues: CASSYSYSGADYNEQFF.

This clonotype was seen many times. The genes are TRBV4-1 and TRBJ1-1; perhaps TRBD1 as D (5 bases). CDR3 length equals 14 residues. Trimming pared 4 bases from V and 1 base from J, leaving 10 bases between. Germline V gives CDR1 MGHRA, CDR2 YSYEKL. The CDR3 DNA is TGCGCCAGCAGCCCCAGACAGAGGAACACTGAAGCTTTCTTT. Translating gives CASSPRQRNTEAFF.